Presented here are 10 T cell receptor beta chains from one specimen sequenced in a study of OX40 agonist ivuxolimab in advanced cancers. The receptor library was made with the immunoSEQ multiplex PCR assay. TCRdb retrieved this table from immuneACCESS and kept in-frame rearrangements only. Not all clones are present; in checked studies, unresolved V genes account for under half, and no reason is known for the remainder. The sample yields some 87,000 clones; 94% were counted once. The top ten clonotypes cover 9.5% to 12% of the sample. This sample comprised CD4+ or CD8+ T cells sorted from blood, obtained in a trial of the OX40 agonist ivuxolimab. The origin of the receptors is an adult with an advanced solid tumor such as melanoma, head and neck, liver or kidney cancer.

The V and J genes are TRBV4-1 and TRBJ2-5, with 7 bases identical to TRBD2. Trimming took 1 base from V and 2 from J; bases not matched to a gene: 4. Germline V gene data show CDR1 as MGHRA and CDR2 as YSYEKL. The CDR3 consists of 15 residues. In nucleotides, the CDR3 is TGCGCCAGCAGCCAAGTGTGGGGGGGACAAGAGACCCAGTACTTC. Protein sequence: CASSQVWGGQETQYF.

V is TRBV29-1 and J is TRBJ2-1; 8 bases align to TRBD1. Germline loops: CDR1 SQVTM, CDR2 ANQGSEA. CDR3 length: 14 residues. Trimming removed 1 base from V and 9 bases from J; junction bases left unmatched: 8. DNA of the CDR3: TGCAGCGTTGAAGGACAGGGGACCCGGGGTGAGCAGTTCTTC. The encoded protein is CSVEGQGTRGEQFF.

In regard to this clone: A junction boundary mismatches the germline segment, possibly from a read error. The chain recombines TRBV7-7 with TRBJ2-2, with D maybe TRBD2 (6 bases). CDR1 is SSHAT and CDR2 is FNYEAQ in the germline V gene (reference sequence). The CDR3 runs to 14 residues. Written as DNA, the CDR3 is TGTGCTAGCAGCTCGACTAGTAAGGCCGGGGAGCTGTTTTTT. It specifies CASSSTSKAGELFF.

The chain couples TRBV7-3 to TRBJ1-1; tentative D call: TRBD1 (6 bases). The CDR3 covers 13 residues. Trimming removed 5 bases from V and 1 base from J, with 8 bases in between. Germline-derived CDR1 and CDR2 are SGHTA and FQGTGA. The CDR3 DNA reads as TGTGCCAGCAGCGAGACAGGGAACACTGAAGCTTTCTTT. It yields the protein CASSETGNTEAFF.

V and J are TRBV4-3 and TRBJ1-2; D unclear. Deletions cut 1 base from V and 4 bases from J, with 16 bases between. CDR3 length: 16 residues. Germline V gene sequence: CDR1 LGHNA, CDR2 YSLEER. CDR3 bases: TGCGCCAGCAGCCAAGCCGTAAATACAGCTATCTATGGCTACACCTTC. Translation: CASSQAVNTAIYGYTF.

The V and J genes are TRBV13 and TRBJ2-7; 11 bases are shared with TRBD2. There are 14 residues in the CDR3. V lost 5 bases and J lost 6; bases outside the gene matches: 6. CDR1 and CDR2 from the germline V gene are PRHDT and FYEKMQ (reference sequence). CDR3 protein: CASSPGLAVGEQYF. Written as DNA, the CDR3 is TGTGCCAGCAGCCCGGGACTAGCGGTCGGCGAGCAGTACTTC.

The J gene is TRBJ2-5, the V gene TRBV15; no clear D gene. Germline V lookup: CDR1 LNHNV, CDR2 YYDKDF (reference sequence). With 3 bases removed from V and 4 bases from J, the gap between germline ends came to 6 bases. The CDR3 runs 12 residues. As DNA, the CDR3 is TGTGCCACCAGCAGGGTTCCAGAGACCCAGTACTTC. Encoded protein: CATSRVPETQYF.

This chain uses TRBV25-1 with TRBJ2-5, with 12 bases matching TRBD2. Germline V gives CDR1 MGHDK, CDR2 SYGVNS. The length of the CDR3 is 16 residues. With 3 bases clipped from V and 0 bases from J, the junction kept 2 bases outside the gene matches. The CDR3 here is CASSDGLAGYQETQYF. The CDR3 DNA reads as TGTGCCAGCAGTGATGGACTAGCGGGATACCAAGAGACCCAGTACTTC.

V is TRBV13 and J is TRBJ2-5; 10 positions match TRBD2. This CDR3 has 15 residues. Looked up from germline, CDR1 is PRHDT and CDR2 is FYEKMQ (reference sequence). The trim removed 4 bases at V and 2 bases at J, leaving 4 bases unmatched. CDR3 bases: TGTGCCAGCAGCTCTAGCGGGAGTGGGCAAGAGACCCAGTACTTC. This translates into CASSSSGSGQETQYF.

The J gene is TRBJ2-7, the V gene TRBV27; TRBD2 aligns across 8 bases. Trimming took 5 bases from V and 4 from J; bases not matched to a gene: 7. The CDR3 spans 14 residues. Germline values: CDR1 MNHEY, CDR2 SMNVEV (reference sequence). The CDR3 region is CASSLGTSIYEQYF. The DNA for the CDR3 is TGTGCCAGCAGTCTCGGGACTAGTATTTACGAGCAGTACTTC.